This T cell receptor beta chain was obtained from a study of immune heterogeneity within non-small cell lung tumors. Overall study findings and caveats: Local T-cell clonality correlated moderately but significantly with local tumor mutational burden (R 0.3 to 0.35). Identical dominant CDR3 beta clonotypes recurred across a patient's tumor sites, together with site-unique high-frequency clones.

The template consisted of bulk tumor genomic DNA, with 600 ng used per sample. Doctors removed several biopsies from each primary tumor during surgery, keeping them far apart. The patients were newly diagnosed with non-small cell lung cancer, had not been treated, and had curative surgery. Donors comprised newly diagnosed non-small cell lung cancer patients undergoing surgery with curative intent. Germline loops: CDR1 SEHNR, CDR2 FQNEAQ (reference sequence). CDR3 length: 17 residues. Losses at the gene ends were 0 bases for V and 5 bases for J; bases not matched to a gene: 11. The TCR beta CDR3 region underwent multiplex PCR amplification with 32 V and 13 J primers. TCRdb used MiXCR to reprocess the multiplex PCR reads, holding one entry per CDR3 protein. The data show some 15,000 distinct CDR3 sequences, roughly 29% seen once. This clonotype was found a few times. Its antigen is not known.

The specimen was lung tumor tissue. The chain couples TRBV7-9 to TRBJ1-1; TRBD1 matches at 8 bases. The source of this sequence is a woman between 50 and 59 years old with non-small cell lung cancer. The CDR3 sequence is CASSLATGAGGLTEAFF. The CDR3 DNA reads as TGTGCCAGCAGCTTAGCAACAGGGGCAGGGGGCCTTACTGAAGCTTTCTTT.